The 29 T cell receptor beta chains below were found in one sample sequenced in a study of T cells after yellow fever vaccination (dated by TCRdb to about 2019). According to the study, the label for this sample's treatment or condition signals: live attenuated yellow fever vaccine strain. The library was generated by 5' RACE. The data were produced on an Illumina HiSeq 2500. TCRdb passed the public sequencing reads through fastp at Q25 and MiXCR, retaining productive beta sequences. Duplicate CDR3 protein sequences are folded into a single record with the most common DNA and genes. This sample holds tens of thousands of distinct CDR3 sequences; more than 9% were observed only once. More than 10% of the sample comes from the top ten. The source material was PBMCs, either bulk or a sorted T-cell subset (CD4+, CD8+, memory, or dextramer-sorted; not recorded which), sampled more than 14 days after the first yellow fever vaccination. The receptors here all came from a man between 18 and 35 years old who received the YFV17D yellow fever vaccine.

Concerning this clonotype: This sequence may be a read error, since a much larger clone differs from it by one base. V gene TRBV27 combines with J gene TRBJ1-2; a weak D match, TRBD1 (5 bases). Germline V gene lookup returns CDR1 MNHEY and CDR2 SMNVEV (reference sequence). The V end was cut by 7 bases, the J end by 4 bases, with 19 bases between. This CDR3 comprises 15 residues. The CDR3 coding sequence is TGTGCCAGCACCCCGACAGCGGGCGGTGGCTATGGCTACACCTTC. It codes for CASTPTAGGGYGYTF.

The sample holds many counts of this clonotype. The chain has TRBV5-5 and TRBJ1-3; D is uncertain. The germline V gene encodes CDR1 SGHKS and CDR2 YYEKEE (reference sequence). The V end lost 2 bases, the J end lost 2 bases, and 8 bases lay between the germline ends. This CDR3 comprises 14 residues. This CDR3 reads CASSFGSAGNTIYF. For the CDR3, the DNA is TGTGCCAGCAGCTTCGGATCAGCTGGAAACACCATATATTTT.

Comments on this clonotype: A clone one base away is much larger, so this may be a read error. The CDR3 DNA follows: TGTGCCAGCAGTACGACAGGGGCTATTGAAGCTTTCTTT. As protein: CASSTTGAIEAFF. This chain links TRBV12-3 or TRBV12-4 with TRBJ1-1; TRBD1 agrees at 8 bases. The CDR3 spans 13 residues. V was pared by 5 bases and J by 7 bases, with 6 bases of the junction left unmatched.

This clonotype was recorded at least ten times. This rearrangement joins TRBV7-6 to TRBJ1-4; D ambiguous. This CDR3 contains 13 residues. The germline V gene has CDR1 SGHVS and CDR2 FNYEAQ. V lost 6 bases to trimming and J lost 4 bases, with 9 bases between them. The CDR3 protein is CASRRALNEKLFF. The CDR3 coding sequence is TGTGCCAGCAGGAGGGCCCTTAATGAAAAACTGTTTTTT.

This clonotype was found many times. This rearrangement joins TRBV20-1 to TRBJ2-3; D is possibly TRBD2 (6 bases). V gave up 2 bases and J gave up 3 bases, with 12 bases separating them. Germline V gene sequence: CDR1 DFQATT, CDR2 SNEGSKA (reference sequence). This CDR3 is 14 amino acids long. CDR3 in amino acids: CSARYQTSTDTQYF. As DNA, the CDR3 is TGCAGTGCTAGATACCAGACTAGTACAGATACGCAGTATTTT.

This clonotype was observed many times. This sequence joins TRBV6-6 and TRBJ2-3; D not certain. Germline loops: CDR1 MNHNY, CDR2 SVGAGI (reference sequence). With 4 bases removed from V and 5 bases from J, the gap between germline ends came to 7 bases. The CDR3 loop spans 12 amino acids. Written as DNA, the CDR3 is TGTGCCAGCAGTTTAGTGGTAGATACGCAGTATTTT. It specifies CASSLVVDTQYF.

About this clonotype: This may arise from a read error, as a much more abundant clone is one base away. The CDR3 here is CASSRNSGANVLSF. The CDR3 bases are TGTGCCAGCAGCCGTAACTCTGGGGCCAACGTCCTGTCTTTC. V and J are TRBV7-3 and TRBJ2-6, with D tentatively TRBD1 (5 bases). The CDR3 is 14 residues long. From germline, CDR1 is SGHTA and CDR2 FQGTGA.

This clonotype was seen many times. The rearrangement joins TRBV18 to TRBJ1-5; D is perhaps TRBD1 (5 bases). With 3 bases removed from V and 5 bases from J, the gap between germline ends came to 14 bases. The CDR3 has 15 residues. CDR1 is KGHSH and CDR2 is LQKENI in the germline V gene. This CDR3 reads CASSPGGGADQPQHF. DNA for the CDR3: TGTGCCAGCTCACCGGGGGGGGGTGCCGATCAGCCCCAGCATTTT.

The chain is built from TRBV11-3 and TRBJ1-5; 7 bases are a match to TRBD1. V gave up 6 bases and J gave up 4 bases; unmatched junction bases: 9. Germline CDR1 and CDR2: SGHNT and YENEEA. This CDR3 is 15 amino acids long. CDR3 DNA: TGTGCCAGCAGTCTCGGGACAGCCATTAATCAGCCCCAGCATTTT. Its protein is CASSLGTAINQPQHF.

This clonotype was detected many times. The chain uses TRBV15 and TRBJ2-2; weak D call: TRBD2 (6 bases). The CDR3 sequence is 14 residues long. Germline loops: CDR1 LNHNV, CDR2 YYDKDF (reference sequence). Trimming left V 0 bases short and J 7 bases short, with 9 bases between. CDR3 bases: TGTGCCACCAGCAGAGATTTGGGGGGCGGGGAGCTGTTTTTT. Protein sequence: CATSRDLGGGELFF.

This clonotype was seen many times. The J gene is TRBJ1-1, the V gene TRBV5-6; perhaps TRBD1 as D (5 bases). CDR3 length: 12 amino acids. V shed 6 bases and J shed 0 bases, with 6 bases lying between them. Germline V gene sequence: CDR1 SGHDT, CDR2 YYEEEE. The CDR3 here is CASTGLNTEAFF. CDR3 coding DNA: TGTGCCAGCACAGGGCTGAACACTGAAGCTTTCTTT.

This clonotype has at least ten counts. The chain uses TRBV7-8 and TRBJ1-6; 9 bases agree with TRBD1. The germline V gene encodes CDR1 SGHVS and CDR2 FQNEAQ. The CDR3 totals 16 residues. Trimming cost V 6 bases and J 1 base; bases outside gene matches: 4. In nucleotides, the CDR3 is TGTGCCAGCAGGGGGGACAGGGAGTCCTATAATTCACCCCTCCACTTT. It specifies CASRGDRESYNSPLHF.

This clonotype has ten or more counts. The chain carries TRBV5-4 and TRBJ2-2; D tentatively fits TRBD1 or TRBD2 (5 bases each). The CDR3 has 15 amino acids. With 3 bases removed from V and 6 bases from J, the gap between germline ends came to 15 bases. Germline lookup yields CDR1 SGHNT and CDR2 YYREEE (reference sequence). CDR3 sequence reads: CASSWGPGLAGELFF. The CDR3 coding sequence is TGTGCCAGCAGCTGGGGACCGGGGCTCGCCGGGGAGCTGTTTTTT.

This clonotype was recorded at least ten times. The chain combines TRBV27 with TRBJ1-2; possible D gene TRBD1, 5 bases. Germline CDR1 MNHEY, CDR2 SMNVEV (reference sequence). V shed 4 bases and J shed 2 bases, with 8 bases lying between them. CDR3 length: 13 amino acids. The CDR3 DNA follows: TGTGCCAGCAGTTCGGGACGGAACTATGGCTACACCTTC. This translates into CASSSGRNYGYTF.

Many counts were recorded for this clonotype. The CDR3 spells CATSDLQLGETQFF. As DNA, the CDR3 is TGTGCCACCAGTGATTTGCAGCTGGGTGAGACCCAGTTCTTC. The chain links TRBV24-1 to TRBJ2-1; unclear D gene. V was trimmed by 0 bases and J by 13 bases, leaving 15 bases between them. The CDR3 totals 14 residues. From germline, CDR1 is KGHDR and CDR2 SFDVKD.

This clonotype came up many times. V and J are TRBV28 and TRBJ2-7, with D possibly matching TRBD2 (5 bases). V gave up 5 bases and J gave up 7 bases, with 12 bases separating them. The CDR3 is 12 residues long. The germline V gene encodes CDR1 MDHEN and CDR2 SYDVKM. DNA of the CDR3: TGTGCCAGCAGTCGCCTAGGGAGAGAGCAGTACGTC. This codes for CASSRLGREQYV.

This clonotype was picked up one time. A much bigger clone sits one base away, suggesting this may be a read error. This chain links TRBV24-1 with TRBJ2-5; possibly TRBD1 for D (6 bases). This CDR3 comprises 14 residues. The germline CDR1 and CDR2 sequences are KGHDR and SFDVKD. The DNA for the CDR3 is TGTGCCACCAGTGAGCCGGACAGCCAGGGGACCAAGTACTTC. Protein: CATSEPDSQGTKYF.

This clonotype has a count of ten or more. V is TRBV20-1 and J is TRBJ1-1; D unclear. The CDR3 is 11 amino acids. V was pared by 3 bases and J by 1 base, with 3 bases between. CDR1 is DFQATT and CDR2 is SNEGSKA in the germline V gene (reference sequence). The CDR3 region has the DNA TGCAGTGCTAGCAGGAACACTGAAGCTTTCTTT. It specifies CSASRNTEAFF.

In its sample, this clonotype was seen a few times. The chain employs TRBV27 and TRBJ2-5, with 8 bases that match TRBD1. CDR3 length equals 13 residues. CDR1 is MNHEY and CDR2 is SMNVEV in the germline V gene (reference sequence). V shed 6 bases and J 5 bases; nucleotides not matched to a gene: 5. The CDR3 loop is CASRQGAGETQYF. In nucleotides, the CDR3 is TGTGCCAGCAGGCAGGGGGCTGGGGAGACCCAGTACTTC.

In its sample, this clonotype was seen many times. The chain couples TRBV7-3 to TRBJ1-2; a weak D match, TRBD1 (5 bases). This CDR3 region has 13 residues. Trimming took 6 bases from V and 6 from J, leaving 14 bases between them. Germline V lookup: CDR1 SGHTA, CDR2 FQGTGA. CDR3 sequence reads: CASRGGDADGYTF. The CDR3 coding sequence is TGTGCCAGCAGGGGGGGGGACGCTGATGGCTACACCTTC.

This clonotype was found many times. The chain recombines TRBV12-5 with TRBJ2-3, with D uncertain. With 3 bases removed from V and 5 bases from J, the gap between germline ends came to 3 bases. The CDR3 runs 11 residues. CDR1 and CDR2 (germline): LGHNT, FRNRAP. The CDR3 region has the DNA TGTGCTAGTGGTTTTAGAGATACGCAGTATTTT. Encoded protein: CASGFRDTQYF.

Ten or more counts support this clonotype. The chain combines TRBV6-4 with TRBJ2-1; the match to TRBD2 covers 10 bases. The CDR3 totals 14 residues. Trimming cost V 7 bases and J 4 bases; bases outside gene matches: 4. Looked up from germline, CDR1 is MRHNA and CDR2 is SNTAGT. The CDR3 spells CASILSGGYNEQFF. The CDR3 DNA is TGTGCCAGCATACTTAGCGGGGGGTACAATGAGCAGTTCTTC.

Notes on this clonotype: Possible read error: a much larger clone is one base away. This chain links TRBV6-5 with TRBJ1-5; unclear D gene. This CDR3 is 14 amino acids long. The ends were cut back, 2 bases at V and 7 bases at J, with 12 bases in the middle. From germline, CDR1 is MNHEY and CDR2 SVGAGI. CDR3 DNA sequence: TGTGCCAGCAGTTACCGGGAGTGTACCCAGCCCCAGCATTTT. Translation gives CASSYRECTQPQHF.

This clonotype occurred many times. The chain has TRBV7-2 and TRBJ1-6; D is uncertain. The germline gives CDR1 SGHTA, CDR2 FQGNSA. The V end was cut by 2 bases, the J end by 4 bases, with 0 bases between. The CDR3 runs to 12 residues. CDR3 bases: TGTGCCAGCAGCTTATATAATTCACCCCTCCACTTT. Translation gives CASSLYNSPLHF.

For this clonotype: This may come from a read error, since a much larger clone is one base off. The rearrangement links TRBV12-3 or TRBV12-4 to TRBJ1-1; 7 positions agree with TRBD1. The CDR3 length is 12 residues. After removal of 7 bases from V and 5 bases from J, the junction contained 4 bases not matched to a gene. CDR3 coding DNA: TGTGCCAGCACTTTGGACAGGACTGAAGCTTTCTTT. Protein: CASTLDRTEAFF.

This clonotype was observed many times. The V gene is TRBV9, the J gene TRBJ2-1, with TRBD2 matching 8 bases. Germline V gene lookup returns CDR1 SGDLS and CDR2 YYNGEE. The CDR3 is made up of 18 amino acids. The trim removed 2 bases at V and 6 bases at J, leaving 16 bases unmatched. CDR3 residues: CASSVSTIGTRWGNEQFF. The DNA for the CDR3 is TGTGCCAGCAGCGTGTCAACCATAGGGACTAGATGGGGCAATGAGCAGTTCTTC.

This clonotype was counted many times. The rearrangement joins TRBV2 to TRBJ1-5; no clear D gene. From germline, CDR1 is SNHLY and CDR2 FYNNEI. With 5 bases removed from V and 0 bases from J, the gap between germline ends came to 8 bases. The CDR3 totals 14 residues. The CDR3 loop reads CASSLAASNQPQHF. The CDR3 bases are TGTGCCAGCAGTTTGGCAGCTAGCAATCAGCCCCAGCATTTT.

This clonotype was observed a single time. The chain uses TRBV3-1 and TRBJ2-3; D remains ambiguous. Germline V lookup: CDR1 LGHDT, CDR2 YNNKEL (reference sequence). The CDR3 spans 13 residues. V was clipped by 6 bases and J by 5 bases, with 12 bases between them. Here the CDR3 reads CASSPIGGDTQYF. CDR3 in DNA: TGTGCCAGCAGTCCGATCGGTGGAGATACGCAGTATTTT.

This clonotype was seen many times. The V call is TRBV5-1, the J call TRBJ2-5, with D perhaps given as TRBD1 or TRBD2 (5 bases each). V gave up 3 bases and J gave up 7 bases, with 19 bases separating them. Germline V gene lookup returns CDR1 SGHRS and CDR2 YFSETQ. This CDR3 comprises 15 residues. Here the CDR3 reads CASSSQTGTSGTQYF. The CDR3 nucleotides read TGCGCCAGCAGCTCGCAGACGGGGACCTCCGGGACCCAGTACTTC.